The rows below give T cell receptor beta chains drawn from one sample of a study of blood T cell repertoires in COVID-19. Method: immunoSEQ multiplex PCR; TCRdb's copy keeps in-frame clones and lacks some. Here the sample spans approximately 350,000 clones, around 86% being singletons. The specimen sequenced was PBMCs or T cells enriched from blood (not recorded which). These receptors all come from a woman aged 50 to 65 who had recovered from COVID-19. The CDR3 runs from the conserved cysteine through the conserved F or W. Each record gives: CDR3 length, D gene, clone size, V gene, J gene, CDR3 DNA, CDR3 protein. D genes are given only for firm matches. Clone size, where shown, is once, few, many, or a class for clones that have expanded.

>16|TRBD2|-|TRBV6-5|TRBJ2-1
TGTGCCAGCAGTTCCCTTAGGACTAGCGGCTACAATGAGCAGTTCTTC
CASSSLRTSGYNEQFF
>13|-|-|TRBV29-1|TRBJ1-3
TGCAGCGTTGAAAAGTCGGCGGTAGACACCATATATTTT
CSVEKSAVDTIYF
>12|-|-|TRBV4-1|TRBJ2-1
TGCGCCAGCAGCCAAGATTCGCGTGAGCAGTTCTTC
CASSQDSREQFF
>13|-|-|TRBV7-2|TRBJ1-1
TGTGCCAGCAGCTTGGACAGGAACACTGAAGCTTTCTTT
CASSLDRNTEAFF
>15|TRBD2|-|TRBV7-2|TRBJ2-3
TGTGCCAGCAGCTTAGCCCTAGCGGGGGTTGTTACGCAGTATTTT
CASSLALAGVVTQYF
>11|-|-|TRBV7-2|TRBJ1-1
TGTGCCAGCAGCCCCAAATTTGAAGCTTTCTTT
CASSPKFEAFF
>15|TRBD2|-|TRBV4-1|TRBJ2-5
TGCGCCAGCAGCCAAGGCAAGCGGGGGGTAGAGACCCAGTACTTC
CASSQGKRGVETQYF
>15|TRBD2|-|TRBV7-3|TRBJ2-1
TGTGCCAGCAGCCCCGGGACTAGCAATAGCGATGAGCAGTTCTTC
CASSPGTSNSDEQFF
>15|TRBD2|-|TRBV7-2|TRBJ2-7
TGTGCCAGCAGCCCAGGGGCTGCGGGGGGGCTCGGGCAGTACTTC
CASSPGAAGGLGQYF
>13|TRBD1|-|TRBV30|TRBJ1-1
TGTGCCTGGGGTGGAAACAGGGGGGGTGAAGCTTTCTTT
CAWGGNRGGEAFF
>14|-|-|TRBV9|TRBJ1-2
TGTGCCAGCAGCGTGAATTCCGAGGGAGGTGGCTACACCTTC
CASSVNSEGGGYTF
>13|TRBD1|-|TRBV3-1/TRBV3-2|TRBJ1-1
TGTGCCAGCAGCGCCGACAGGGGAACTGAAGCTTTCTTT
CASSADRGTEAFF
>13|TRBD1|-|TRBV9|TRBJ2-7
TGTGCCAGCAGCGCATCAGGGGGCTCCGAGCAGTACTTC
CASSASGGSEQYF
>16|-|-|TRBV19|TRBJ1-1
TGTGCCAGTAGTCAAGTTGTCAGGTTATCGAACACTGAAGCTTTCTTT
CASSQVVRLSNTEAFF
>14|TRBD1|-|TRBV20-1|TRBJ2-7
TGCAGTGCTAGTCAAGGACAGGGGGACTACGAGCAGTACTTC
CSASQGQGDYEQYF
>13|-|-|TRBV6-5|TRBJ1-1
TGTGCCAGCAGTTACCAGGGATTCACTGAAGCTTTCTTT
CASSYQGFTEAFF
>15|-|-|TRBV19|TRBJ1-3
TGTGCCAGTAGTGACTACAGGGTCCGGTGGAACACCATATATTTT
CASSDYRVRWNTIYF
>13|-|once|TRBV4-2|TRBJ2-1
TGTGCCAGCAGCCAAGATGATCGGGATGAGCAGTTCTTC
CASSQDDRDEQFF
>15|TRBD1|-|TRBV6-4|TRBJ2-3
TGTGCCAGCAGCCCACAGGGGATTCGCACAGATACGCAGTATTTT
CASSPQGIRTDTQYF
>15|TRBD2|-|TRBV5-4|TRBJ2-1
TGTGCCAGCAGCTTGTTTCTAGCGGCCTACAATGAGCAGTTCTTC
CASSLFLAAYNEQFF
>14|TRBD1|-|TRBV28|TRBJ1-1
TGTGCCAGCATACCAGGGGGCCCGAACACTGAAGCTTTCTTT
CASIPGGPNTEAFF
>16|TRBD1|-|TRBV10-3|TRBJ1-1
TGTGCCATCAGTGAGGGGTGGGACAGGGGTTACACTGAAGCTTTCTTT
CAISEGWDRGYTEAFF
>14|-|-|TRBV7-2|TRBJ2-5
TGTGCCAGCAGTAAATTCGGGGGTCAAGAGACCCAGTACTTC
CASSKFGGQETQYF
>13|-|-|TRBV27|TRBJ1-1
TGTGCCAGCAGTTTCCTGGGGGGAACTGAAGCTTTCTTT
CASSFLGGTEAFF
>13|-|-|TRBV7-9|TRBJ1-4
TGTGCCAGCAGCTTGGGAGGGAATGAAAAACTGTTTTTT
CASSLGGNEKLFF
>14|-|-|TRBV28|TRBJ1-2
TGTGCCAGCAGTCGAGAAAACAGGGCACATGGCTACACCTTC
CASSRENRAHGYTF
>16|-|-|TRBV7-2|TRBJ2-7
TGTGCCAGCAGCTTGGGCCGTACTAGAAGGACCTACGAGCAGTACTTC
CASSLGRTRRTYEQYF
>18|-|-|TRBV3-1/TRBV3-2|TRBJ1-3
TGTGCCAGCAGCCATAAGGGCCAGGGCGTTCTAACTGGAAACACCATATATTTT
CASSHKGQGVLTGNTIYF
>14|-|-|TRBV10-3|TRBJ2-1
TGTGCCATCAGATCGGCACAGAATAACAATGAGCAGTTCTTC
CAIRSAQNNNEQFF
>12|TRBD1|-|TRBV6-5|TRBJ1-1
TGTGCCAGCAGTTACCTGGGACAGTCGACTTTCTTT
CASSYLGQSTFF
>16|TRBD1|-|TRBV3-1/TRBV3-2|TRBJ1-2
TGTGCCAGCAGCCAATCGAGGCGGGGACAGGGTGGCGGCTACACCTTC
CASSQSRRGQGGGYTF
>17|-|-|TRBV7-9|TRBJ1-3
TGTGCCAGCAGCCGGGCGGGGGGCCCGGGCTCTGGAAACACCATATATTTT
CASSRAGGPGSGNTIYF
>14|-|-|TRBV30|TRBJ1-3
TGTGCCTGGAGTCTATCACGGGATGGAAACACCATATATTTT
CAWSLSRDGNTIYF
>15|-|-|TRBV6-5|TRBJ2-2
TGTGCCAGCAGTTACGGGGGCAGAAACACCGGGGAGCTGTTTTTT
CASSYGGRNTGELFF
>13|TRBD1|-|TRBV2|TRBJ2-7
TGTGCCAGCAGAGGACAGGCCGTCAGCGAGCAGTACTTC
CASRGQAVSEQYF
>15|-|-|TRBV2|TRBJ2-7
TGTGCCAGCAGTGACGGGACTCGAGGAGGCTACGAGCAGTACTTC
CASSDGTRGGYEQYF
>15|TRBD1|-|TRBV19|TRBJ2-5
TGTGCCAGTAGCTGGGACAGGGGCAACCAAGAGACCCAGTACTTC
CASSWDRGNQETQYF
>15|-|-|TRBV5-1|TRBJ2-1
TGCGCCAGCAGCCCCACAGGTGGGGTTGTGAATGAGCAGTTCTTC
CASSPTGGVVNEQFF
>14|-|-|TRBV3-1/TRBV3-2|TRBJ2-5
TGTGCCAGCAGGGGAACAGGAAACAAAGAGACCCAGTACTTC
CASRGTGNKETQYF
>13|-|-|TRBV7-2|TRBJ2-5
TGTGCCAGCAGCTTATTACAGGGAGAGACCCAGTACTTC
CASSLLQGETQYF
>16|-|once|TRBV9|TRBJ1-3
TGTGCCAGCAGCGTAGGAACAGGAAACTCTGGAAACACCATATATTTT
CASSVGTGNSGNTIYF
>14|TRBD2|-|TRBV30|TRBJ2-5
TGTGCCTGGGGTTATGGGGGGGGGAGGGAGACCCAGTACTTC
CAWGYGGGRETQYF
>14|TRBD2|-|TRBV19|TRBJ2-1
TGTGCCAGTGCTCTAGCGGGAGTCTACAATGAGCAGTTCTTC
CASALAGVYNEQFF
>13|-|few|TRBV2|TRBJ2-7
TGTGCCAGCAAACGGGGAGGAGGCTACGAGCAGTACTTC
CASKRGGGYEQYF
>14|TRBD2|-|TRBV19|TRBJ2-7
TGTGCCACTCAACCAACGGGAGGGATGTACGAGCAGTACTTC
CATQPTGGMYEQYF
>14|TRBD2|-|TRBV28|TRBJ2-3
TGTGCCAGCAGTCCTAGCGGGGGGACAAATACGCAGTATTTT
CASSPSGGTNTQYF
>14|-|-|TRBV7-2|TRBJ1-1
TGTGCCACCAGGCGGGGGGGTGGGTACACTGAAGCTTTCTTT
CATRRGGGYTEAFF
>15|-|-|TRBV9|TRBJ1-6
TGTGCCAGCAGCGTAGGGCACCACACTAATTCACCCCTCCACTTT
CASSVGHHTNSPLHF
>15|TRBD1|once|TRBV5-4|TRBJ2-7
TGTGCCAGCAGTTCTCCGGGACAGGGAACCTACGAGCAGTACTTC
CASSSPGQGTYEQYF
>16|-|-|TRBV9|TRBJ2-1
TGTGCCAGCAGCGTAGCGGGGGAGAGCTCCTACAATGAGCAGTTCTTC
CASSVAGESSYNEQFF
>17|TRBD1|-|TRBV3-1/TRBV3-2|TRBJ1-3
TGTGCCAGCAGCCCAACCGGGACAGACCTCTCTGGAAACACCATATATTTT
CASSPTGTDLSGNTIYF
>14|-|once|TRBV5-1|TRBJ2-5
TGCGCCAGCAGCTTGCCAGATCCTCAAGAGACCCAGTACTTC
CASSLPDPQETQYF